The 12 T cell receptor beta chains reported below all come from one sample, sequenced in a study of CD4 and CD8 cells across lung adenocarcinoma regions. TCRdb used MiXCR to reprocess the PCR reads, holding one entry per CDR3 protein. The table shows about 11,000 distinct CDR3 sequences, with around half occurring only once. The sequenced material came from CD8+ T cells from the center of a lung tumor. These receptors were taken from a female donor with lung adenocarcinoma. The CD4 and CD8 labels of this study may be unreliable.

This chain uses TRBV10-1 with TRBJ2-1; no clear D gene. The last part of the DNA fits TRBJ2-7 better; the J call may be wrong. The length of the CDR3 is 16 residues. The germline gives CDR1 WNHNN, CDR2 SYGVQD (reference sequence). CDR3 sequence (DNA): TGCGCCATCCAGCCACTTGGGGTCCAACCGTCGATCGAGCAGTACTTC. Translation: CAIQPLGVQPSIEQYF.

Turning to this clonotype: One junction end disagrees with the germline gene, perhaps due to a read error. The chain recombines TRBV27 with TRBJ2-3; D possibly corresponds to TRBD2 (6 bases). Germline loops: CDR1 MNHEY, CDR2 SMNVEV (reference sequence). There are 14 residues in the CDR3. CDR3: CASRWGGDPETQYF. In DNA, the CDR3 is TGTGCGAGCCGCTGGGGCGGGGACCCAGAGACGCAGTACTTT.

In this sample, this clonotype turned up once. This chain links TRBV7-2 with TRBJ2-3; 10 nucleotides agree with TRBD2. Germline CDR1 and CDR2: SGHTA and FQGNSA. The J segment lost 6 bases and the V segment lost 5 bases, leaving 5 bases of the junction unmatched. There are 14 residues in the CDR3. The CDR3 sequence: CASSPSGSPDTQYF. The CDR3 region has the DNA TGTGCCAGCAGCCCTAGCGGGAGCCCCGATACGCAGTATTTT. The whole variable domain, remainder taken from reference TRBV7-2 and TRBJ2-3, is GAGVSQSPSNKVTEKGKDVELRCDPISGHTALYWYRQSLGQGLEFLIYFQGNSAPDKSGLPSDRFSAERTGGSVSTLTIQRTQQEDSAVYLCASSPSGSPDTQYFGPGTRLTVL.

This chain uses TRBV7-2 with TRBJ2-5; no reliable D call. Judging by the DNA end, TRBJ2-7 fits better; the J call may be wrong. This CDR3 spans 15 amino acids. Germline CDR1 SGHTA, CDR2 FQGNSA. The CDR3 DNA is TGTGCCAGCAGCTTTGTTTCCAGTGGCTCCTACGAGCAGTACTTC. Residues: CASSFVSSGSYEQYF.

This clonotype was detected a few times. The gene calls are TRBV27 and TRBJ1-2; D gene ambiguous. The V end lost 5 bases, the J end lost 7 bases, and 26 bases lay between the germline ends. Germline CDR1 and CDR2: MNHEY and SMNVEV (reference sequence). CDR3 length: 17 amino acids. DNA for the CDR3: TGTGCCAGCAGTAGACGGGCTATGATATCCGGTGGCAGTGGCTACACCTTC. Encoded protein: CASSRRAMISGGSGYTF.

The chain uses TRBV6-1 and TRBJ2-3; 9 bases are a match to TRBD2. The DNA matches TRBJ2-7 better at its end, which makes the J call doubtful. Germline lookup yields CDR1 MNHNS and CDR2 SASEGT. The CDR3 totals 16 residues. CDR3 sequence: CASSQTSGYSPETQYF. The CDR3 DNA follows: TGTGCCAGCAGCCAGACTAGCGGCTATAGCCCAGAGACGCAGTACTTC.

J is TRBJ1-1 and V is TRBV6-5, with D unresolved. Trimming removed 4 bases from V and 3 bases from J, with 12 bases in between. The CDR3 covers 14 residues. The germline CDR1 and CDR2 sequences are MNHEY and SVGAGI. CDR3: CASSSPGLDTEAFF. The CDR3 DNA reads TGTGCCAGCAGTTCCCCGGGCTTAGACACTGAAGCTTTCTTT.

The chain has TRBV6-1 and TRBJ2-3; 8 nucleotides align to TRBD2. Trimming cost V 6 bases and J 1 base; bases outside gene matches: 0. This CDR3 is 13 amino acids long. In germline, CDR1 is MNHNS, CDR2 SASEGT. CDR3 sequence reads: CASRRGGTDTQYF. In nucleotides, the CDR3 is TGTGCCAGCAGGCGGGGGGGCACAGATACGCAGTATTTT.

The genes are TRBV10-3 and TRBJ2-3, with TRBD2 identical over 15 bases. Trimming removed 2 bases from V and 7 bases from J; junction bases left unmatched: 4. The CDR3 is 16 amino acids. Per germline, CDR1 ENHRY and CDR2 SYGVKD. The CDR3 region has the DNA TGTGCCATCAGTGAGCCTGGGACTAGCGGGAGGTATACGCAGTATTTT. As protein: CAISEPGTSGRYTQYF.

On this clonotype itself: The junction differs from germline at one of its ends, possibly a read error. This rearrangement joins TRBV6-5 to TRBJ2-2; possible D gene TRBD2, 6 bases. This CDR3 contains 15 residues. The germline V gene encodes CDR1 MNHEY and CDR2 SVGAGI. For the CDR3, the DNA is TGTGCCAGCAGTTACTATCGGGGGAACACCGGGGCGCTGTATTTT. It codes for CASSYYRGNTGALYF.

The CDR3 spells CASSLVGSGRNEQFF. CDR3 DNA sequence: TGTGCCAGCAGCTTAGTTGGTAGCGGGAGGAATGAGCAGTTCTTC. The V and J genes are TRBV7-6 and TRBJ2-4; 10 nucleotides agree with TRBD2. The J call may be faulty, since TRBJ2-1 better matches the DNA end. In germline, CDR1 is SGHVS, CDR2 FNYEAQ. The CDR3 loop spans 15 amino acids.

The chain is built from TRBV10-1 and TRBJ2-5; D may be TRBD2 (6 bases). Gene TRBJ2-7 matches the end of the DNA better, so the J call may be wrong. The CDR3 spans 14 residues. Germline V gives CDR1 WNHNN, CDR2 SYGVQD (reference sequence). Here the CDR3 reads CASSEGDSIYEQYF. The CDR3 DNA follows: TGCGCCAGCAGTGAGGGGGACTCGATTTACGAGCAGTACTTC.